A selection of T cell receptor beta chains follows, all from one sample in a study of blood T cell repertoires in COVID-19. The repertoire was sequenced with immunoSEQ multiplex PCR; TCRdb's copy has only in-frame clones and lacks some. This table has about 480,000 clones, roughly 91% appearing once. The sample consisted of peripheral blood. These receptors originate from a woman between 25 and 40 years old with acute or convalescent COVID-19. CDR3s include the opening cysteine and the closing phenylalanine or tryptophan. The D gene is left open where the match is weak. Where a row states a size, it is once, few, many or the class of an expanded clone; other rows omit it.

j_gene: TRBJ1-1
d_gene: .
abundance: .
v_gene: TRBV20-1
CDR3aa: CSARRDTEAFF
CDR3nt: TGCAGTGCTAGGCGGGACACTGAAGCTTTCTTT

j_gene: TRBJ2-7
d_gene: .
abundance: .
v_gene: TRBV2
CDR3aa: CASSVQGHEQYF
CDR3nt: TGTGCCAGCAGTGTCCAGGGTCACGAGCAGTACTTC

j_gene: TRBJ2-7
d_gene: TRBD2
abundance: .
v_gene: TRBV2
CDR3aa: CASSEGAGGIYEQYF
CDR3nt: TGTGCCAGCAGTGAGGGAGCGGGGGGTATCTACGAGCAGTACTTC

j_gene: TRBJ2-7
d_gene: .
abundance: once
v_gene: TRBV5-4
CDR3aa: CASSLGPGVVYEQYF
CDR3nt: TGTGCCAGCAGCTTGGGCCCCGGGGTTGTCTACGAGCAGTACTTC

j_gene: TRBJ2-3
d_gene: TRBD1
abundance: once
v_gene: TRBV6-2/TRBV6-3
CDR3aa: CASSFGQGNTDTQYF
CDR3nt: TGTGCCAGCAGTTTCGGACAGGGGAACACAGATACGCAGTATTTT

j_gene: TRBJ1-3
d_gene: .
abundance: .
v_gene: TRBV28
CDR3aa: CASRKGFTGNTIYF
CDR3nt: TGTGCCAGCAGGAAGGGGTTCACTGGAAACACCATATATTTT

j_gene: TRBJ2-7
d_gene: TRBD1
abundance: .
v_gene: TRBV6-5
CDR3aa: CASSYRDRGRGQYF
CDR3nt: TGTGCCAGCAGTTACCGGGACAGGGGGCGCGGGCAGTACTTC

j_gene: TRBJ2-1
d_gene: TRBD2
abundance: .
v_gene: TRBV9
CDR3aa: CASSVNSGGAGEQFF
CDR3nt: TGTGCCAGCAGCGTAAACAGCGGGGGGGCCGGTGAGCAGTTCTTC

j_gene: TRBJ1-2
d_gene: .
abundance: .
v_gene: TRBV12-3/TRBV12-4
CDR3aa: CASSLTSNYGYTF
CDR3nt: TGTGCCAGCAGTCTTACATCTAACTATGGCTACACCTTC

j_gene: TRBJ2-7
d_gene: .
abundance: .
v_gene: TRBV9
CDR3aa: CASSVGSRTEVYEQYF
CDR3nt: TGTGCCAGCAGCGTAGGGTCGAGGACAGAAGTTTACGAGCAGTACTTC

j_gene: TRBJ2-1
d_gene: .
abundance: once
v_gene: TRBV3-1/TRBV3-2
CDR3aa: CASREQGSSYNEQFF
CDR3nt: TGTGCCAGCAGGGAACAGGGCAGCTCCTACAATGAGCAGTTCTTC

j_gene: TRBJ2-5
d_gene: TRBD1
abundance: .
v_gene: TRBV5-1
CDR3aa: CASTQGAYGETQYF
CDR3nt: TGCGCCAGCACGCAGGGGGCGTACGGAGAGACCCAGTACTTC

j_gene: TRBJ2-5
d_gene: TRBD1
abundance: .
v_gene: TRBV4-1
CDR3aa: CASSPRPGQGEKETQYF
CDR3nt: TGCGCCAGCAGCCCGAGGCCTGGGCAGGGGGAAAAAGAGACCCAGTACTTC

j_gene: TRBJ2-2
d_gene: .
abundance: .
v_gene: TRBV20-1
CDR3aa: CSASSSGELFF
CDR3nt: TGCAGTGCTAGTAGCTCCGGGGAGCTGTTTTTT

j_gene: TRBJ2-5
d_gene: .
abundance: .
v_gene: TRBV7-3
CDR3aa: CASSLGGKAAETQYF
CDR3nt: TGTGCCAGCAGCTTAGGGGGGAAGGCCGCGGAGACCCAGTACTTC

j_gene: TRBJ1-2
d_gene: .
abundance: .
v_gene: TRBV4-1
CDR3aa: CASSQEAGVGGYTF
CDR3nt: TGCGCCAGCAGCCAAGAGGCGGGGGTAGGGGGCTACACCTTC

j_gene: TRBJ2-5
d_gene: TRBD2
abundance: .
v_gene: TRBV6-2/TRBV6-3
CDR3aa: CASSYGGGGAETQYF
CDR3nt: TGTGCCAGCAGTTACGGTGGCGGGGGGGCGGAGACCCAGTACTTC

j_gene: TRBJ1-1
d_gene: TRBD1
abundance: .
v_gene: TRBV11-2
CDR3aa: CASSLNSGQKNTEAFF
CDR3nt: TGTGCCAGCAGCTTAAACTCGGGACAGAAGAACACTGAAGCTTTCTTT

j_gene: TRBJ1-5
d_gene: .
abundance: few
v_gene: TRBV21-1
CDR3aa: CASSTLGQGGLVQPQHF
CDR3nt: TGTGCCAGCAGCACGTTGGGACAGGGGGGTTTGGTGCAGCCCCAGCATTTT

j_gene: TRBJ1-1
d_gene: .
abundance: .
v_gene: TRBV29-1
CDR3aa: CSVEVIPGAFF
CDR3nt: TGCAGCGTTGAAGTCATCCCGGGAGCTTTCTTT

j_gene: TRBJ1-2
d_gene: TRBD1
abundance: .
v_gene: TRBV7-2
CDR3aa: CASSLGTGGSWGYTF
CDR3nt: TGTGCCAGCAGCTTAGGGACAGGCGGGTCTTGGGGCTACACCTTC

j_gene: TRBJ2-4
d_gene: .
abundance: once
v_gene: TRBV5-1
CDR3aa: CASSFGGAQNIQYF
CDR3nt: TGCGCCAGCAGCTTCGGCGGGGCCCAAAACATTCAGTACTTC

j_gene: TRBJ2-1
d_gene: TRBD1
abundance: few
v_gene: TRBV5-1
CDR3aa: CASSYGQGYEQFF
CDR3nt: TGCGCCAGCAGCTATGGACAGGGGTATGAGCAGTTCTTC

j_gene: TRBJ2-7
d_gene: .
abundance: .
v_gene: TRBV4-1
CDR3aa: CASSQDAGYEQYF
CDR3nt: TGCGCCAGCAGCCAAGATGCGGGGTACGAGCAGTACTTC

j_gene: TRBJ1-1
d_gene: TRBD1
abundance: .
v_gene: TRBV3-1/TRBV3-2
CDR3aa: CASSQRAGGTEAFF
CDR3nt: TGTGCCAGCAGCCAACGGGCAGGGGGGACTGAAGCTTTCTTT

j_gene: TRBJ1-4
d_gene: TRBD1
abundance: .
v_gene: TRBV28
CDR3aa: CASIGDRVVEKLFF
CDR3nt: TGTGCCAGCATCGGAGACAGGGTTGTAGAAAAACTGTTTTTT

j_gene: TRBJ2-7
d_gene: TRBD2
abundance: once
v_gene: TRBV5-4
CDR3aa: CASSLEGRGGYEQYF
CDR3nt: TGTGCCAGCAGCTTGGAGGGGAGGGGTGGCTACGAGCAGTACTTC

j_gene: TRBJ1-1
d_gene: TRBD1
abundance: .
v_gene: TRBV27
CDR3aa: CASRGQQGVSTEAFF
CDR3nt: TGTGCCAGCAGGGGACAACAGGGGGTGAGCACTGAAGCTTTCTTT

j_gene: TRBJ2-7
d_gene: .
abundance: .
v_gene: TRBV15
CDR3aa: CATSPRQDVYEQYF
CDR3nt: TGTGCCACCAGCCCCCGACAGGATGTATACGAGCAGTACTTC

j_gene: TRBJ1-2
d_gene: .
abundance: .
v_gene: TRBV9
CDR3aa: CASSVGQGAYGYTF
CDR3nt: TGTGCCAGCAGCGTAGGGCAGGGCGCCTATGGCTACACCTTC

j_gene: TRBJ2-3
d_gene: TRBD2
abundance: .
v_gene: TRBV6-6
CDR3aa: CASTTQVGGYVDTQYF
CDR3nt: TGTGCCAGCACCACCCAAGTCGGGGGGTACGTAGATACGCAGTATTTT

j_gene: TRBJ2-1
d_gene: TRBD2
abundance: .
v_gene: TRBV10-1
CDR3aa: CASSEGGGAYNEQFF
CDR3nt: TGCGCCAGCAGTGAAGGCGGGGGGGCCTACAATGAGCAGTTCTTC

j_gene: TRBJ1-5
d_gene: TRBD1
abundance: .
v_gene: TRBV5-4
CDR3aa: CASSLQGGAGQPQHF
CDR3nt: TGTGCCAGCAGCTTGCAAGGGGGCGCTGGTCAGCCCCAGCATTTT

j_gene: TRBJ2-1
d_gene: .
abundance: .
v_gene: TRBV5-1
CDR3aa: CASSKIDGQRHNEQFF
CDR3nt: TGCGCCAGCAGCAAAATCGACGGACAGAGACACAATGAGCAGTTCTTC

j_gene: TRBJ2-6
d_gene: .
abundance: .
v_gene: TRBV20-1
CDR3aa: CSASGPGWANVLTF
CDR3nt: TGCAGTGCTAGTGGCCCGGGTTGGGCCAACGTCCTGACTTTC

j_gene: TRBJ1-5
d_gene: TRBD1
abundance: once
v_gene: TRBV28
CDR3aa: CASRSDRGTNQPQHF
CDR3nt: TGTGCCAGCAGATCGGACAGGGGAACCAATCAGCCCCAGCATTTT

j_gene: TRBJ1-5
d_gene: .
abundance: .
v_gene: TRBV3-1/TRBV3-2
CDR3aa: CASSQGSRRGQPQHF
CDR3nt: TGTGCCAGCAGCCAAGGATCACGGCGGGGTCAGCCCCAGCATTTT